Listed here are 23 T cell receptor beta chains from one sample, sequenced in a study of T cell responses to AZD1222 COVID-19 vaccine. The protocol was immunoSEQ multiplex PCR, while the TCRdb copy is restricted to in-frame clones and leaves out a portion. This table has about 99,000 clones, roughly nine tenths appearing once. The sequencing here drew on peripheral blood, taken on day 0 of AZD1222 vaccination. These receptors were collected from an adult in good health.

This clone was seen only once. The CDR3 reads CASSPFGRLDEKLFF. CDR3 nucleotide sequence: TGTGCCAGCTCACCATTCGGACGGCTGGATGAAAAACTGTTTTTT. V gene TRBV18 combines with J gene TRBJ1-4; D is ambiguous. Germline CDR1 is KGHSH and CDR2 is LQKENI. The CDR3 extends over 15 amino acids. Trimming pared 2 bases from V and 6 bases from J, leaving 13 bases between. The whole variable domain, filled in from reference TRBV18 and TRBJ1-4, reads NAGVMQNPRHLVRRRGQEARLRCSPMKGHSHVYWYRQLPEEGLKFMVYLQKENIIDESGMPKERFSAEFPKEGPSILRIQQVVRGDSAAYFCASSPFGRLDEKLFFGSGTQLSVL.

The rearrangement links TRBV21-1 to TRBJ1-1; the table's D call, TRBD1, was not checked against the DNA. TRBV21-1 is assigned pseudogene status. CDR3 length: 14 residues. Written as DNA, the CDR3 is TGTGCCAGCAGCTCCAGGGGGCTGAACACTGAAGCTTTCTTT. Its translation is CASSSRGLNTEAFF.

The chain uses TRBV5-6 and TRBJ2-2, with 8 bases matching TRBD1. Trimming took 6 bases from V and 2 from J; bases not matched to a gene: 6. This CDR3 is 15 amino acids long. Germline CDR1 and CDR2: SGHDT and YYEEEE. The DNA of the CDR3 is TGTGCCAGCAAAGAGTCAGGGGGCAACACCGGGGAGCTGTTTTTT. It is translated as CASKESGGNTGELFF.

The gene calls are TRBV19 and TRBJ1-5, with D possibly TRBD1 on 6 matching bases. The CDR3 runs 14 residues. Germline assignment: CDR1 LNHDA and CDR2 SQIVND (reference sequence). V shed 6 bases and J shed 10 bases, with 19 bases lying between them. CDR3 amino acids: CASRWTVELDPQHF. CDR3 coding DNA: TGTGCCAGTAGATGGACAGTAGAATTGGATCCCCAGCATTTT.

The genes are TRBV5-1 and TRBJ2-5; 13 positions agree with TRBD2. The CDR3 has 17 residues. V trimming: 4 bases; J trimming: 4 bases; junction bases outside the gene matches: 10. Germline CDR1 is SGHRS and CDR2 is YFSETQ. The CDR3 region has the DNA TGCGCCAGCAGCCATACTAGCGGGAGGGCAGCGGGAGAGACCCAGTACTTC. Protein: CASSHTSGRAAGETQYF.

The chain uses TRBV28 and TRBJ1-6, with D unresolved. This CDR3 has 12 residues. V was pared by 2 bases and J by 9 bases, with 5 bases between. From germline, CDR1 is MDHEN and CDR2 SYDVKM. CDR3 sequence (DNA): TGTGCCAGCAGTTTACTTGGTTCACCCCTCCACTTT. The encoded protein is CASSLLGSPLHF.

V and J are TRBV7-2 and TRBJ2-3, with unresolved D. The germline gives CDR1 SGHTA, CDR2 FQGNSA. The CDR3 runs 11 residues. V was pared by 2 bases and J by 6 bases, with 3 bases between. As DNA, the CDR3 is TGTGCCAGCAGCTTACCTGATACGCAGTATTTT. Translation gives CASSLPDTQYF.

The V and J genes are TRBV5-5 and TRBJ2-4; D not certain. The CDR3 has 14 residues. Germline V gives CDR1 SGHKS, CDR2 YYEKEE (reference sequence). The V and J ends lost 2 bases and 0 bases respectively, with 6 bases between them. The CDR3 DNA follows: TGTGCCAGCAGCTTAGAGCTAGCCAAAAACATTCAGTACTTC. Translating it yields CASSLELAKNIQYF.

The chain joins TRBV30 to TRBJ1-6, with D uncertain. V dropped 2 bases and J dropped 6 bases, with 11 bases sitting between them. Per the germline V gene, CDR1 is GTSNPN and CDR2 is SVGIG (reference sequence). CDR3 size: 14 residues. The CDR3 reads CAWSPGFGNSPLHF. The CDR3, as DNA: TGTGCCTGGAGTCCGGGGTTCGGTAATTCACCCCTCCACTTT. The full variable domain, completed using reference TRBV30 and TRBJ1-6, is SQTIHQWPATLVQPVGSPLSLECTVEGTSNPNLYWYRQAAGRGLQLLFYSVGIGQISSEVPQNLSASRPQDRQFILSSKKLLLSDSGFYLCAWSPGFGNSPLHFGNGTRLTVT.

The gene calls are TRBV19 and TRBJ2-3, with TRBD2 matching over 12 bases. CDR1 is LNHDA and CDR2 is SQIVND in the germline V gene (reference sequence). The CDR3 totals 13 residues. Trimming removed 8 bases from V and 4 bases from J; junction bases left unmatched: 1. CDR3 coding DNA: TGTGCCAGTTCTAGCGGGAGGGCAGATACGCAGTATTTT. Protein product: CASSSGRADTQYF.

The chain uses TRBV29-1 and TRBJ1-1; 7 nucleotides match TRBD1. CDR3 length equals 13 residues. Trimming at V came to 7 bases and at J to 1 base, leaving 6 bases not matched to a gene. Germline V gives CDR1 SQVTM, CDR2 ANQGSEA. The CDR3 nucleotides are TGCAGCGCGCAGGGGGTGGGGAACACTGAAGCTTTCTTT. Translation: CSAQGVGNTEAFF.

The rearrangement links TRBV7-8 to TRBJ2-5, with D perhaps TRBD1 (5 bases). CDR3 length equals 13 residues. Germline-derived CDR1 and CDR2 are SGHVS and FQNEAQ. Trimming took 5 bases from V and 5 from J, leaving 12 bases between them. This CDR3 is CASSPRVLETQYF. CDR3 bases: TGTGCCAGCAGCCCCAGGGTTCTGGAGACCCAGTACTTC.

In the case of this clone: Other DNA sequences in the same sample also yield this CDR3. The rearrangement links TRBV3-1 (or the pseudogene TRBV3-2) to TRBJ2-3; D remains ambiguous. The CDR3 consists of 13 residues. Germline loops: CDR1 LGHDT, CDR2 YNNKEL (reference sequence). The V end lost 1 base, the J end lost 3 bases, and 5 bases lay between the germline ends. CDR3 loop: CASSQGGTDTQYF. CDR3 DNA: TGTGCCAGCAGCCAAGGGGGAACAGATACGCAGTATTTT.

This chain links TRBV9 with TRBJ2-2; weak D call: TRBD2 (6 bases). Between the trimmed V and J ends, which lost 2 bases and 0 bases, there was a span of 14 bases. The CDR3 contains 17 residues. CDR1 is SGDLS and CDR2 is YYNGEE in the germline V gene. The CDR3 reads CASSVAGTISNTGELFF. The CDR3 DNA reads TGTGCCAGCAGCGTGGCGGGGACCATCTCGAACACCGGGGAGCTGTTTTTT.

This clone was seen a single time. The rearrangement links TRBV7-8 to TRBJ1-3; D is possibly TRBD1 (6 bases). CDR3 size: 16 residues. V lost 1 base, J lost 0 bases, and 10 bases lay in between. From germline, CDR1 is SGHVS and CDR2 FQNEAQ. CDR3 DNA: TGTGCCAGCAGCTTAGGAGGGGGTCACTCTGGAAACACCATATATTTT. It is translated as CASSLGGGHSGNTIYF.

This clone was observed a single time. V and J are TRBV5-6 and TRBJ2-5, with D uncertain. CDR1 SGHDT and CDR2 YYEEEE come from the germline V gene. The CDR3 consists of 15 residues. The germline V and J ends were trimmed by 1 base and 5 bases, with 15 bases remaining between them. The CDR3 reads CASSLWENIDETQYF. The CDR3 region has the DNA TGTGCCAGCAGCTTGTGGGAAAACATCGACGAGACCCAGTACTTC.

This clone was found once. This rearrangement joins TRBV11-2 to TRBJ2-1; D remains unclear. CDR3 size: 11 residues. Germline values: CDR1 SGHAT, CDR2 FQNNGV. Trimming cost V 0 bases and J 7 bases, with 1 base left between them. CDR3 bases: TGTGCCAGCAGCTTAGATAATGAGCAGTTCTTC. Translating gives CASSLDNEQFF.

This chain links TRBV19 with TRBJ1-6; tentatively, D is TRBD1 (6 bases). V lost 6 bases, J lost 7 bases, and 16 bases lay in between. Germline values: CDR1 LNHDA, CDR2 SQIVND (reference sequence). The CDR3 is 15 amino acids. The CDR3 is CASRVGGDTNSPLHF. DNA of the CDR3: TGTGCCAGTAGGGTGGGGGGGGACACAAATTCACCCCTCCACTTT.

This chain joins TRBV18 and TRBJ2-1; no clear D gene. With 6 bases removed from V and 0 bases from J, the gap between germline ends came to 9 bases. The CDR3 sequence is 14 residues long. CDR1 and CDR2 (germline): KGHSH, LQKENI. CDR3 DNA sequence: TGTGCCAGCTCGTTCGGTAGCTCCTACAATGAGCAGTTCTTC. This sequence encodes CASSFGSSYNEQFF.

This clone was seen a few times. V gene TRBV3-1 (or the pseudogene TRBV3-2) combines with J gene TRBJ1-1; no definite D call. Germline CDR1 reads LGHDT; CDR2 reads YNNKEL (reference sequence). V gave up 0 bases and J gave up 0 bases, with 14 bases separating them. This CDR3 region has 17 residues. CDR3 DNA sequence: TGTGCCAGCAGCCAAGAAGCAAGGGCCCACATGAACACTGAAGCTTTCTTT. Translated, it gives CASSQEARAHMNTEAFF.

This chain links TRBV7-9 with TRBJ1-2; TRBD1 agrees at 12 bases. The CDR3 is 13 amino acids. From germline, CDR1 is SEHNR and CDR2 FQNEAQ (reference sequence). V gave up 5 bases and J gave up 6 bases; unmatched junction bases: 1. The CDR3 sequence is CASSRDRGHGYTF. CDR3 in DNA: TGTGCCAGCAGCCGGGACAGGGGGCATGGCTACACCTTC.

The chain joins TRBV3-1 (or the pseudogene TRBV3-2) to TRBJ2-5; no reliable D call. Per the germline V gene, CDR1 is LGHDT and CDR2 is YNNKEL (reference sequence). The CDR3 contains 13 residues. V was clipped by 2 bases and J by 5 bases, with 9 bases between them. CDR3 nucleotide sequence: TGTGCCAGCAGCCAATGGCCAGGTGAGACCCAGTACTTC. This gives the protein CASSQWPGETQYF.

The chain has TRBV3-1 (or the pseudogene TRBV3-2) and TRBJ2-3; 12 bases fit TRBD2. The CDR3 extends over 16 amino acids. The trim removed 4 bases at V and 1 base at J, leaving 3 bases unmatched. Germline V gene lookup returns CDR1 LGHDT and CDR2 YNNKEL (reference sequence). In nucleotides, the CDR3 is TGTGCCAGCAGCCGCCGACTAGCGGGAGGCACAGATACGCAGTATTTT. It codes for CASSRRLAGGTDTQYF.